This paragraph covers one T cell receptor beta chain sequence. No antigen is known for it. This sample is part of a study of human T cells and chemical hapten exposure. Study-wide results and limits: Expanded TCR sets contained significantly more large CDR3 similarity clusters than controls. Sensitization with DPC brought no change to TCRs above 1 in 1000 in frequency.

CDR3 length: 16 amino acids. The germline CDR1 and CDR2 sequences are LGHNA and YNFKEQ. With V trimmed by 4 bases and J by 2 bases, 2 bases remained unmatched. TCRdb reprocessed the RACE reads with MiXCR, giving one entry per CDR3 protein. The repertoire holds more than 100,000 distinct CDR3 sequences, with roughly an eighth as singletons. Specified time point: patch test 1, 2 weeks after DPC sensitization. Regarding treatment: therapeutic diphenylcyclopropenone sensitization with weekly scalp DPC. The receptor's source is a man aged 18 to 30 with alopecia areata. Some clones in this sample may be carry-over from other donors' samples. J is TRBJ2-1 and V is TRBV4-2, with 13 bases that match TRBD2. The source was whole blood, collected in connection with sensitization to the hapten diphenylcyclopropenone (DPC). The CDR3 spells CASSPLAGGTYNEQFF. The CDR3 nucleotides are TGTGCCAGCAGCCCACTAGCGGGGGGGACCTACAATGAGCAGTTCTTC.